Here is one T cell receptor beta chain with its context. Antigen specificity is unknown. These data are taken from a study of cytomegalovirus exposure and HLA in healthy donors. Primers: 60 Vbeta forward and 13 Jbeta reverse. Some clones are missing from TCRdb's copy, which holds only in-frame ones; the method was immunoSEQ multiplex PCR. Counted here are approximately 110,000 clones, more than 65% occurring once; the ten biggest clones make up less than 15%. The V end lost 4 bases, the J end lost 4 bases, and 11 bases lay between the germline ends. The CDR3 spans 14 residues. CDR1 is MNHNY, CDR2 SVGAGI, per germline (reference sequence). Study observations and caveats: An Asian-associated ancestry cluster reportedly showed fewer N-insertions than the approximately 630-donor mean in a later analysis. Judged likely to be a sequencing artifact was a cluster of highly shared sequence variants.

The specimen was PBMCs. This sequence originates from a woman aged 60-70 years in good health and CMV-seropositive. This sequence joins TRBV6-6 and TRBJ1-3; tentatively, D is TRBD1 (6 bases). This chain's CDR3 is CASSSWGLGNTIYF. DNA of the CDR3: TGTGCCAGCAGTTCTTGGGGGCTGGGAAACACCATATATTTT.